Below are 18 T cell receptor beta chains sequenced from a single sample in a study of response to subunit inactivated influenza vaccine. TCRdb analysed the RT-PCR reads with MiXCR anew, one entry per CDR3 protein. The sample carries fewer than 250,000 distinct CDR3 sequences, 13% to 15% recorded once. The specimen was CD8+ T cells sorted from PBMCs, collected about 5 days after vaccination. The source is a middle-aged man who received an inactivated influenza vaccine.

The V and J genes are TRBV10-2 and TRBJ2-7, with D uncertain. The CDR3 runs 14 residues. V was trimmed by 6 bases and J by 2 bases, leaving 14 bases between them. Germline loops: CDR1 WSHSY, CDR2 SAAADI. CDR3 sequence: CASSLSTPPYEQYF. CDR3 nucleotide sequence: TGCGCCAGCAGCCTCAGCACTCCCCCCTACGAGCAGTACTTC.

This clonotype appeared a few times. The gene calls are TRBV20-1 and TRBJ2-1; 8 bases are a match to TRBD2. Trimming at V came to 0 bases and at J to 0 bases, leaving 10 bases not matched to a gene. The CDR3 has 18 amino acids. Germline loops: CDR1 DFQATT, CDR2 SNEGSKA (reference sequence). The CDR3 region is CSAREWREASSSYNEQFF. The CDR3 DNA reads as TGCAGTGCTAGAGAATGGCGGGAGGCTTCCAGCTCCTACAATGAGCAGTTCTTC.

The rearrangement joins TRBV6-2 or TRBV6-3 to TRBJ2-1; maybe TRBD2 (5 bases). Trimming left V 8 bases short and J 2 bases short, with 10 bases between. Germline CDR1 and CDR2: MNHEY and SVGEGT. The CDR3 runs 13 residues. The CDR3 protein is CASGRDPYNEQFF. CDR3 sequence (DNA): TGTGCCAGCGGGAGAGACCCCTACAATGAGCAGTTCTTC.

This chain joins TRBV4-1 and TRBJ2-3, with D uncertain. Germline V lookup: CDR1 MGHRA, CDR2 YSYEKL. The CDR3 is made up of 15 amino acids. The V end lost 7 bases, the J end lost 1 base, and 15 bases lay between the germline ends. CDR3: CASNIDGSRTDTQYF. CDR3 DNA sequence: TGCGCCAGCAACATAGACGGATCCCGCACAGATACGCAGTATTTT.

The CDR3 protein is CASSPPGLAGEQYF. CDR3 DNA: TGTGCCAGCAGCCCGCCGGGACTAGCGGGAGAGCAGTACTTC. This chain connects TRBV4-2 to TRBJ2-7, with 13 bases that match TRBD2. The CDR3 covers 14 residues. Trimming cost V 4 bases and J 7 bases; bases outside gene matches: 4. Germline V gene lookup returns CDR1 LGHNA and CDR2 YNFKEQ.

This clonotype has just a few counts. The chain has TRBV12-3 or TRBV12-4 and TRBJ1-5; D remains unclear. The CDR3 runs 14 residues. V was shortened by 6 bases and J by 4 bases, with 13 bases between the two germline ends. CDR3 residues: CASSLRAPNQPQHF. CDR3 nucleotides: TGTGCCAGCAGCCTCCGGGCCCCTAATCAGCCCCAGCATTTT.

This clonotype appeared many times. The V gene is TRBV15, the J gene TRBJ2-3; 14 positions agree with TRBD2. Germline CDR1 and CDR2: LNHNV and YYDKDF (reference sequence). The CDR3 totals 16 residues. The V and J ends lost 5 bases and 3 bases, in that order; junction bases with no gene match: 4. The CDR3 is CATSEGLAGVTDTQYF. The CDR3 nucleotides are TGTGCCACCAGCGAGGGACTAGCGGGGGTAACAGATACGCAGTATTTT.

This clonotype was seen repeatedly, ten times or more. The V gene is TRBV5-1, the J gene TRBJ2-2; D remains ambiguous. The germline V gene has CDR1 SGHRS and CDR2 YFSETQ. Trimming pared 3 bases from V and 3 bases from J, leaving 0 bases between. This CDR3 is 11 amino acids long. Written as DNA, the CDR3 is TGCGCCAGCAGCTACACCGGGGAGCTGTTTTTT. Encoded protein: CASSYTGELFF.

The table lists this clonotype with a count of one. The chain is built from TRBV3-1 and TRBJ2-1; D unclear. Germline V gene data show CDR1 as LGHDT and CDR2 as YNNKEL (reference sequence). The V end was cut by 3 bases, the J end by 0 bases, with 12 bases between. The CDR3 covers 16 residues. DNA for the CDR3: TGTGCCAGCAGCCAGTTTCTACCAAGCTCCTACAATGAGCAGTTCTTC. Amino acids: CASSQFLPSSYNEQFF.

In its sample, this clonotype was seen a few times. This chain joins TRBV9 and TRBJ1-5, with D possibly matching TRBD1 (5 bases). Germline lookup yields CDR1 SGDLS and CDR2 YYNGEE. V lost 0 bases and J 7 bases, leaving 8 bases between the germline ends. The CDR3 covers 13 residues. The CDR3 region is CASSVDGGQPQHF. The CDR3 DNA sequence: TGTGCCAGCAGCGTAGACGGGGGACAGCCCCAGCATTTT. Based on the CDR3 plus reference TRBV9 and TRBJ1-5, the full variable domain is DSGVTQTPKHLITATGQRVTLRCSPRSGDLSVYWYQQSLDQGLQFLIQYYNGEERAKGNILERFSAQQFPDLHSELNLSSLELGDSALYFCASSVDGGQPQHFGDGTRLSIL.

The V and J genes are TRBV2 and TRBJ2-7; 9 positions agree with TRBD1. Germline-derived CDR1 and CDR2 are SNHLY and FYNNEI. J gave up 0 bases and V 4 bases, and 1 base lay outside the gene matches. The CDR3 consists of 14 residues. In DNA form, the CDR3 reads TGTGCCAGCAGTGGACAGGGGGTCTCCTACGAGCAGTACTTC. Translated: CASSGQGVSYEQYF.

The CDR3 DNA is TGTGCAACTATAGGGGGCGGGGCCAAAAACATTCAGTACTTC. It translates to CATIGGGAKNIQYF. The chain links TRBV6-1 to TRBJ2-4, with 7 nucleotides matching TRBD1. The CDR3 totals 14 residues. CDR1 and CDR2 from the germline V gene are MNHNS and SASEGT.

The chain couples TRBV27 to TRBJ2-2; no clear D. CDR3 size: 14 residues. The V end was cut by 3 bases, the J end by 4 bases, with 9 bases between. Germline CDR1 MNHEY, CDR2 SMNVEV (reference sequence). This chain's CDR3 is CASSFSTFTGELFF. For the CDR3, the DNA is TGTGCCAGCAGTTTTAGTACTTTCACCGGGGAGCTGTTTTTT.

The chain joins TRBV9 to TRBJ2-2; 9 nucleotides agree with TRBD2. The CDR3 contains 19 residues. CDR1 SGDLS and CDR2 YYNGEE come from the germline V gene. J was trimmed by 0 bases and V by 0 bases; bases with no gene match: 9. The DNA for the CDR3 is TGTGCCAGCAGCGTAGCGAGGGGGCAGCGGGAGGCGAACACCGGGGAGCTGTTTTTT. It is translated as CASSVARGQREANTGELFF.

The V and J genes are TRBV12-5 and TRBJ2-1; D may be TRBD2 (6 bases). CDR3 length: 14 residues. V was cut by 6 bases and J by 4 bases, with 13 bases left in between. Germline values: CDR1 LGHNT, CDR2 FRNRAP. CDR3: CASGMGGLYNEQFF. The DNA of the CDR3 is TGTGCTAGTGGAATGGGGGGACTTTACAATGAGCAGTTCTTC.

This clonotype was seen repeatedly, ten times or more. The rearrangement links TRBV28 to TRBJ2-2, with 8 nucleotides matching TRBD2. The V gene's germline CDR1 is MDHEN and CDR2 SYDVKM. Losses at the gene ends were 3 bases for V and 4 bases for J; bases not matched to a gene: 7. The CDR3 totals 16 residues. CDR3 loop: CASSLAGLAGTGELFF. CDR3 sequence (DNA): TGTGCCAGCAGTTTGGCCGGACTAGCTGGCACCGGGGAGCTGTTTTTT.

This clonotype occurred a few times. In nucleotides, the CDR3 is TGTGCCACCAGTGACCTGGGACAGGACTATGGCTACACCTTC. Its protein is CATSDLGQDYGYTF. The rearrangement uses TRBV24-1 and TRBJ1-2; 8 bases are a match to TRBD1. Germline values: CDR1 KGHDR, CDR2 SFDVKD. Germline trimming cut 4 bases from V and 3 bases from J; bases unmatched to any gene: 3. The CDR3 is made up of 14 amino acids.

The chain carries TRBV7-6 and TRBJ2-3; 7 bases are shared with TRBD1. CDR3 length: 15 residues. Germline V gene data show CDR1 as SGHVS and CDR2 as FNYEAQ. J was trimmed by 0 bases and V by 4 bases; bases with no gene match: 4. The CDR3: CASSSGTVSTDTQYF. CDR3 nucleotides: TGTGCCAGCAGCTCCGGGACAGTGAGCACAGATACGCAGTATTTT. The variable domain in full, with the rest retrieved from reference TRBV7-6 and TRBJ2-3, is GAGVSQSPRYKVTKRGQDVALRCDPISGHVSLYWYRQALGQGPEFLTYFNYEAQQDKSGLPNDRFSAERPEGSISTLTIQRTEQRDSAMYRCASSSGTVSTDTQYFGPGTRLTVL.